Here is one T cell receptor beta chain with its context. Its antigen is not known. The data were taken from a study of cytomegalovirus exposure and HLA in healthy donors. V gave up 5 bases and J gave up 0 bases, with 13 bases separating them. The CDR3 extends over 15 amino acids. Germline values: CDR1 SGHAT, CDR2 FQNNGV. Healthy donors of bone marrow made up the group. Study findings and constraints: Beyond CMV serostatus, there was no information to go on about immune exposure. Sequencing artifact likely explains a cluster of highly shared sequence variants.

The study ran its PCR with 60 Vbeta and 13 Jbeta primers. TCRdb's table, derived via immunoSEQ multiplex PCR, lists solely in-frame clones and lacks some. The sample holds under 110,000 clones, about 75% seen once. V is TRBV11-2 and J is TRBJ1-1; D uncertain. The sequenced material came from PBMCs. This TCR was sampled from a man in his forties or fifties in good health and CMV-seronegative. Here the CDR3 DNA reads TGTGCCAGCAGCCCTCCCGGGAGACTGAACACTGAAGCTTTCTTT. Amino acids: CASSPPGRLNTEAFF. The entire variable domain, with the rest obtained from reference TRBV11-2 and TRBJ1-1, is as follows: EAGVAQSPRYKIIEKRQSVAFWCNPISGHATLYWYQQILGQGPKLLIQFQNNGVVDDSQLPKDRFSAERLKGVDSTLKIQPAKLEDSAVYLCASSPPGRLNTEAFFGQGTRLTVV.